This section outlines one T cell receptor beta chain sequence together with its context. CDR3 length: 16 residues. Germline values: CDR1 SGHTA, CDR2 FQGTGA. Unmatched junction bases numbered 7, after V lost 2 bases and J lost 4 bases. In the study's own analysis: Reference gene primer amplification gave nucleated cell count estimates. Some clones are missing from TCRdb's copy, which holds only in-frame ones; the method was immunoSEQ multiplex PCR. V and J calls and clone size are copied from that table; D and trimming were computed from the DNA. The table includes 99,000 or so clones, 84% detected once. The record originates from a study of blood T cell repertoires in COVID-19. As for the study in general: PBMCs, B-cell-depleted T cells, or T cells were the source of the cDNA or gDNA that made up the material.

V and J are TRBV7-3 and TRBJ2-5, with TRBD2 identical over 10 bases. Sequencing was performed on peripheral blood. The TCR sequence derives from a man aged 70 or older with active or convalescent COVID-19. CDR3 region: CASSLGVAGGAETQYF. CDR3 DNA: TGTGCCAGCAGCTTAGGGGTAGCGGGGGGCGCAGAGACCCAGTACTTC.